The T cell receptor beta chain under discussion was sequenced for a study of cytomegalovirus exposure and HLA in healthy donors. Study-wide results and caveats: Researchers counted roughly 150 TCR beta chains as cytomegalovirus-associated. In vitro checks showed that a few CMV-associated chains really do target CMV antigens.

PCR used 60 Vbeta primers and 13 Jbeta primers. Method: immunoSEQ multiplex PCR; TCRdb's copy keeps in-frame clones and lacks some. The sample yields 80,000 to 95,000 clones, about two thirds seen once. Points on this clone: Its specificity is unknown.

The sequence derives from a human donor in good health. Sample: PBMCs.

The CDR3: CASTVASEQYF. As DNA, the CDR3 is TGTGCCAGCACGGTTGCGTCCGAGCAGTACTTC. The rearrangement links TRBV2 to TRBJ2-7; D is undetermined. V lost 7 bases, J lost 6 bases, and 10 bases lay in between. Per germline, CDR1 SNHLY and CDR2 FYNNEI. CDR3 length: 11 amino acids.